A single sample gave rise to the 13 T cell receptor beta chains below, sequenced in a study of T-cell reconstitution after alpha-beta-depleted transplantation in children. Preparation of the TCRbeta library involved a method that used unique molecular identifiers. In TCRdb, the PCR reads were re-called with MiXCR into one record per CDR3 protein. Seen here are 230,000 or so distinct CDR3 sequences, approximately 12% observed once, and the top ten hold over 2%. Sequencing used PBMCs from the stem cell graft donor, obtained from the stem cell graft. The receptors stem from a human donor who donated a stem cell graft to a child with acute lymphoblastic leukemia.

The chain is built from TRBV28 and TRBJ2-7; no definite D call. The V end lost 4 bases, the J end lost 6 bases, and 16 bases lay between the germline ends. The V gene's germline CDR1 is MDHEN and CDR2 SYDVKM. The CDR3 consists of 14 residues. Here the CDR3 DNA reads TGTGCCAGCAGTTCCTCCGTTGGTGAACCCGAGCAGTACTTC. This sequence encodes CASSSSVGEPEQYF.

This clonotype showed up many times. The genes are TRBV7-2 and TRBJ1-5; TRBD1 agrees at 8 bases. There are 15 residues in the CDR3. V dropped 3 bases and J dropped 6; count of bases not matched to a gene: 7. Germline V gene lookup returns CDR1 SGHTA and CDR2 FQGNSA. The CDR3 nucleotides are TGTGCCAGCAGCTTCCAGGGGGCGCCGGGTCAGCCCCAGCATTTT. Translation: CASSFQGAPGQPQHF.

This chain connects TRBV4-1 to TRBJ2-2, with a tentative D call TRBD2 (5 bases). Trimming removed 1 base at V and 6 bases at J, with 18 bases between. Looked up from germline, CDR1 is MGHRA and CDR2 is YSYEKL. The CDR3 loop spans 17 amino acids. CDR3 in amino acids: CASSQAPLDIWAGELFF. CDR3 nucleotide sequence: TGCGCCAGCAGCCAAGCCCCACTAGATATATGGGCCGGGGAGCTGTTTTTT.

This clonotype was detected only a few times. The chain has TRBV20-1 and TRBJ1-2, with D tentatively TRBD1 (6 bases). Germline V gene sequence: CDR1 DFQATT, CDR2 SNEGSKA (reference sequence). The CDR3 has 14 residues. With 6 bases removed from V and 4 bases from J, the gap between germline ends came to 18 bases. In DNA, the CDR3 is TGCAGTGCGGGGAGGACAGCGGTATCCTATGGCTACACCTTC. This encodes CSAGRTAVSYGYTF.

This clonotype was recorded many times. The gene calls are TRBV10-3 and TRBJ2-3; 10 bases match TRBD2. V was clipped by 3 bases and J by 4 bases; unmatched bases: 7. CDR1 and CDR2 (germline): ENHRY, SYGVKD. The CDR3 runs 16 residues. CDR3 bases: TGTGCCATCAGTGATCGGGCTAGCGGGAGACCAGATACGCAGTATTTT. As protein: CAISDRASGRPDTQYF.

This clonotype has at least ten counts. The chain combines TRBV6-1 with TRBJ1-1; D might be TRBD1 (6 bases). V lost 9 bases to trimming and J lost 0 bases, with 17 bases between them. Per germline, CDR1 MNHNS and CDR2 SASEGT. The CDR3 runs to 15 residues. CDR3 sequence (DNA): TGTGCCAGTAAAGGACAGAAGGGGATGAACACTGAAGCTTTCTTT. It codes for CASKGQKGMNTEAFF.

This chain links TRBV10-2 with TRBJ2-1, with a tentative D call TRBD1 (5 bases). The CDR3 runs to 13 residues. CDR1 is WSHSY, CDR2 SAAADI, per germline. The V end lost 4 bases, the J end lost 10 bases, and 14 bases lay between the germline ends. CDR3: CASSGTGVGEQFF. The CDR3 DNA reads TGCGCCAGCAGTGGCACAGGAGTGGGCGAGCAGTTCTTC.

Many counts were recorded for this clonotype. V gene TRBV20-1 combines with J gene TRBJ2-1; 9 bases align to TRBD1. V shed 0 bases and J 6 bases; nucleotides not matched to a gene: 6. Looked up from germline, CDR1 is DFQATT and CDR2 is SNEGSKA (reference sequence). CDR3 length: 15 amino acids. The CDR3, as DNA: TGCAGTGCTAGAGATCTGACAGGGGGATCCAATGAGCAGTTCTTC. As protein: CSARDLTGGSNEQFF.

A word on this clonotype: A much larger clone lies a single base off, so this may be a read error. The gene calls are TRBV6-1 and TRBJ2-1; 7 bases match TRBD1. V lost 4 bases to trimming and J lost 3 bases; unmatched junction nucleotides: 12. CDR3 size: 17 residues. Germline-derived CDR1 and CDR2 are MNHNS and SASEGT. The DNA of the CDR3 is TGTGCCAGCAGTGGGGACAGCCGGAAGTCTTTCTACAATGAGCAGTTCTTC. Its translation is CASSGDSRKSFYNEQFF.

The sample holds a few counts of this clonotype. The rearrangement links TRBV20-1 to TRBJ2-5; 8 nucleotides match TRBD1. Losses at the gene ends were 3 bases for V and 3 bases for J; bases not matched to a gene: 3. The germline V gene encodes CDR1 DFQATT and CDR2 SNEGSKA (reference sequence). The CDR3 spans 13 residues. The CDR3 loop reads CSARNRGEETQYF. For the CDR3, the DNA is TGCAGTGCTAGGAACAGGGGGGAAGAGACCCAGTACTTC.

In its sample, this clonotype was seen many times. This sequence joins TRBV7-8 and TRBJ2-7, with no clear D. V shed 2 bases and J shed 5 bases, with 19 bases lying between them. Germline values: CDR1 SGHVS, CDR2 FQNEAQ. This CDR3 contains 16 residues. The CDR3 region is CASSLPKWASRDEQYF. The CDR3 DNA reads TGTGCCAGCAGCTTACCCAAATGGGCCTCCCGAGACGAGCAGTACTTC.

In this sample, this clonotype turned up a few times. The chain is built from TRBV5-4 and TRBJ1-2, with D perhaps TRBD1 (5 bases). V gave up 3 bases and J gave up 7 bases, with 19 bases separating them. CDR1 and CDR2 from the germline V gene are SGHNT and YYREEE (reference sequence). CDR3 size: 15 residues. Written as DNA, the CDR3 is TGTGCCAGCAGCTACCAGGCCGGGGCCCTTGGTGGCTACACCTTC. Residues: CASSYQAGALGGYTF.

This clonotype was observed at least ten times. The rearrangement links TRBV7-9 to TRBJ2-2, with D uncertain. V gave up 3 bases and J gave up 9 bases, with 8 bases separating them. The length of the CDR3 is 12 residues. Germline V gene sequence: CDR1 SEHNR, CDR2 FQNEAQ (reference sequence). CDR3 in amino acids: CASSFGPRELFF. The CDR3 coding sequence is TGTGCCAGCAGCTTCGGGCCCCGGGAGCTGTTTTTT.